This T cell receptor (beta chain) was recorded in a study of somatic mutations in cytotoxic T cells in rheumatoid arthritis. Produced via immunoSEQ multiplex PCR; TCRdb's table is partial and in-frame only. The top ten clones hold 30% to 45% of a sample with 8,000 or so clones, about 70% of them seen once. For this clone: Its antigen is as yet unknown.

This CDR3 contains 14 residues. In germline, CDR1 is MNHNS, CDR2 SASEGT. Trimming cost V 2 bases and J 5 bases, with 13 bases left between them. Study-level results: Healthy controls did not share the age-linked increase in CD8+ clonality seen in rheumatoid arthritis patients. Unidentified antigens were the targets of the expanded CD8+ clones.

The gene calls are TRBV6-1 and TRBJ2-7, with D possibly being TRBD1 (6 bases). The receptor was isolated from an adult with rheumatoid arthritis. The sequenced sample was CD8+ T cells sorted from blood. This CDR3 is CASSEYPTGDEQYF. In nucleotides, the CDR3 is TGTGCCAGCAGTGAATACCCGACAGGAGACGAGCAGTACTTC.